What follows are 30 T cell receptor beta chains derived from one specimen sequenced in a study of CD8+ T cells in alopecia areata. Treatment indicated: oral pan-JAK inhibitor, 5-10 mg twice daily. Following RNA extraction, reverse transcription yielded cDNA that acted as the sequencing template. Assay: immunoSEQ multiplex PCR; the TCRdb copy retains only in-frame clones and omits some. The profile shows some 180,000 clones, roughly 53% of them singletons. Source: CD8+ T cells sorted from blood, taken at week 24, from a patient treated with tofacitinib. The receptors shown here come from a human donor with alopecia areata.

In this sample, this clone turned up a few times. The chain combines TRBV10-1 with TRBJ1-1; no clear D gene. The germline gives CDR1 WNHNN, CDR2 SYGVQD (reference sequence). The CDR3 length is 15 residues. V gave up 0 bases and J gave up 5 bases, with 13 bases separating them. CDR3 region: CASSESLDGGTEAFF. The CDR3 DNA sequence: TGCGCCAGCAGTGAGTCCCTAGACGGTGGTACTGAAGCTTTCTTT.

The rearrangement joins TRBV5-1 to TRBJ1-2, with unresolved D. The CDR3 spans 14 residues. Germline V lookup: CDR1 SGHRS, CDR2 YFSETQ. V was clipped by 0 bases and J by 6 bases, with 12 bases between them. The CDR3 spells CASSLGSGRNGYTF. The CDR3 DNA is TGCGCCAGCAGCTTGGGTTCTGGCCGAAATGGCTACACCTTC.

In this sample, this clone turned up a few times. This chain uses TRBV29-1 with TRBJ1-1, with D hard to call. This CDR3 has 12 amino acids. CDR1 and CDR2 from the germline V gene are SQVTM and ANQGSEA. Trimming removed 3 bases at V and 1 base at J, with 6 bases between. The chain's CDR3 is CSVERQNTEAFF. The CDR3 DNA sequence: TGCAGCGTTGAGAGGCAGAACACTGAAGCTTTCTTT.

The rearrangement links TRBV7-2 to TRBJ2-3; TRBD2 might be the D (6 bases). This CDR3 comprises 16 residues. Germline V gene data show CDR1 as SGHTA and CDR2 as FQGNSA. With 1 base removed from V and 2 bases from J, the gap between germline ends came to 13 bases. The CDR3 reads CASSLGLGGVTDTQYF. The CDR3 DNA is TGTGCCAGCAGCTTAGGGTTAGGCGGGGTCACAGATACGCAGTATTTT.

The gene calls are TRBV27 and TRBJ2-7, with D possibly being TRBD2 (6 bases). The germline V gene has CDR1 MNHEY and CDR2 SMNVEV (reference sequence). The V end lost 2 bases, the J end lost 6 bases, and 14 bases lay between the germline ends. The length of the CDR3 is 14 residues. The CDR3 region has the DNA TGTGCCAGCAGTTTACGGGCCGCCGGGAGCGAGCAGTACTTC. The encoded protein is CASSLRAAGSEQYF.

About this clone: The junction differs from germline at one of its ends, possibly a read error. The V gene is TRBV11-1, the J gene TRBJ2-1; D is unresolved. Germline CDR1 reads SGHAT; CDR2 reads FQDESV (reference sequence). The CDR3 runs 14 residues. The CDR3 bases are TGTGCCAGCAGCTTACCCCGGACCGAGGCTGAGCTGTTCTTC. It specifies CASSLPRTEAELFF.

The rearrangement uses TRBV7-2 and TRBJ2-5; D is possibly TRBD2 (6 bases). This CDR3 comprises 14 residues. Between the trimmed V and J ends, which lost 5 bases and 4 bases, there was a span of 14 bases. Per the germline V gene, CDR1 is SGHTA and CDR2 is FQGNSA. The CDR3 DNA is TGTGCCAGCAGCAGGGATTTGGGAGGAGAGACCCAGTACTTC. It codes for CASSRDLGGETQYF. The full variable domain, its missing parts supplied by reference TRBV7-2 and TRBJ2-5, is GAGVSQSPSNKVTEKGKDVELRCDPISGHTALYWYRQSLGQGLEFLIYFQGNSAPDKSGLPSDRFSAERTGGSVSTLTIQRTQQEDSAVYLCASSRDLGGETQYFGPGTRLLVL.

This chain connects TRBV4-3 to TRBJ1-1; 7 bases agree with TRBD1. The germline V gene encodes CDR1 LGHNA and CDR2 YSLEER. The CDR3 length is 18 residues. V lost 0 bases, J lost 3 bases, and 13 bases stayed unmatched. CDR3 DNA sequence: TGCGCCAGCAGCCAAGATCTCGGCAGGGGGGGACGGGACACTGAAGCTTTCTTT. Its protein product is CASSQDLGRGGRDTEAFF.

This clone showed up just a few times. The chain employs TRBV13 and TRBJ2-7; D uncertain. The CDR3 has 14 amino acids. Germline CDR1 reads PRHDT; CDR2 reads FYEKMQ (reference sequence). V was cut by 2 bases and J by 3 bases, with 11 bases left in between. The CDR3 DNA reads TGTGCCAGCAGCTTATTACGCGGAGACTACGAGCAGTACTTC. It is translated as CASSLLRGDYEQYF.

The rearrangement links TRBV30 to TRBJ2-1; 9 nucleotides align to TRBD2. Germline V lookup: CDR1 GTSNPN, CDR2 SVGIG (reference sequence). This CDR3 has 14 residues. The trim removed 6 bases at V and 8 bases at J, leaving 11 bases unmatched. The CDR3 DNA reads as TGTGCCTGTTCTGCGGCGGGGGGGCTCTATGAGCAGTTCTTC. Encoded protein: CACSAAGGLYEQFF.

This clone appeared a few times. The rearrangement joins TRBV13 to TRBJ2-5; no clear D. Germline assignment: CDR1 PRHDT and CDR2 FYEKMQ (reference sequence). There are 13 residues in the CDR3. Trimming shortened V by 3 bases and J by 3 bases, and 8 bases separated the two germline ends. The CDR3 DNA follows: TGTGCCAGCAGCTTCTTGGCGGAAGAGACCCAGTACTTC. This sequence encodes CASSFLAEETQYF.

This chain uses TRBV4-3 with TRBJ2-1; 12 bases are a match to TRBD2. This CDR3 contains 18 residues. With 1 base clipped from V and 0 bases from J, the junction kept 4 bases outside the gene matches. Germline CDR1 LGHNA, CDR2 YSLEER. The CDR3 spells CASSQGLAGVSSYNEQFF. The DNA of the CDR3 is TGCGCCAGCAGCCAAGGACTAGCGGGGGTGAGCTCCTACAATGAGCAGTTCTTC.

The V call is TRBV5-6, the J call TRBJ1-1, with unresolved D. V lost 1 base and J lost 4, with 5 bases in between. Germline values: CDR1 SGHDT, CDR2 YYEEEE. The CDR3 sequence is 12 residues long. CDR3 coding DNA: TGTGCCAGCAGCTTGATGAGCACTGAAGCTTTCTTT. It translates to CASSLMSTEAFF.

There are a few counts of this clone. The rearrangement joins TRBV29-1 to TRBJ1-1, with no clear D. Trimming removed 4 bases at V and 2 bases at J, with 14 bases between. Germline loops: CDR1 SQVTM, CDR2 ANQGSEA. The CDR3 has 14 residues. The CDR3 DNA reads TGCAGCGTTGGAGAAGACGGATTCAACACTGAAGCTTTCTTT. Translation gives CSVGEDGFNTEAFF.

The CDR3 sequence: CASSLAGLGEKLFF. The CDR3 DNA follows: TGTGCCAGCAGCTTAGCAGGGTTGGGTGAAAAACTGTTTTTT. J is TRBJ1-4 and V is TRBV13, with D possibly matching TRBD1 (5 bases). Trimming shortened V by 1 base and J by 7 bases, and 10 bases separated the two germline ends. Germline loops: CDR1 PRHDT, CDR2 FYEKMQ (reference sequence). The CDR3 is made up of 14 amino acids. Combining the CDR3 with reference TRBV13 and TRBJ1-4 gives the whole variable domain AAGVIQSPRHLIKEKRETATLKCYPIPRHDTVYWYQQGPGQDPQFLISFYEKMQSDKGSIPDRFSAQQFSDYHSELNMSSLELGDSALYFCASSLAGLGEKLFFGSGTQLSVL.

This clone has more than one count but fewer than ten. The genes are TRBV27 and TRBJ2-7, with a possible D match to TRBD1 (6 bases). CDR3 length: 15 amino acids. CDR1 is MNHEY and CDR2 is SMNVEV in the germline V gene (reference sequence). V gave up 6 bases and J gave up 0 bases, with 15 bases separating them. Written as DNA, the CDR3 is TGTGCCAGCAGCTCACTACAGGGCACCTCCTACGAGCAGTACTTC. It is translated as CASSSLQGTSYEQYF.

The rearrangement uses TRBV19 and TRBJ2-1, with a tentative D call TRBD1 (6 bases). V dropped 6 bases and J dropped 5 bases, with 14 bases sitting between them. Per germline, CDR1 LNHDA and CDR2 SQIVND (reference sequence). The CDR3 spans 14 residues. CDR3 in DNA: TGTGCCAGTAGCCCAACAGGGTTGAACAATGAGCAGTTCTTC. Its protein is CASSPTGLNNEQFF.

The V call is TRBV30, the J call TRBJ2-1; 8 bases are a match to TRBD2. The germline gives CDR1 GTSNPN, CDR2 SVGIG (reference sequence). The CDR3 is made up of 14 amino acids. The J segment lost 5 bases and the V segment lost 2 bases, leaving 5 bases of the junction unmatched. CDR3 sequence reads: CAWSTGGNHNEQFF. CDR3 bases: TGTGCCTGGAGTACGGGGGGGAATCACAATGAGCAGTTCTTC.

The CDR3 sequence: CSVAQGNEKLFF. In nucleotides, the CDR3 is TGCAGCGTTGCTCAGGGGAATGAAAAACTGTTTTTT. This chain uses TRBV29-1 with TRBJ1-4, with D perhaps matching TRBD1 (6 bases). The V end was cut by 4 bases, the J end by 5 bases, with 8 bases between. Germline loops: CDR1 SQVTM, CDR2 ANQGSEA. CDR3 length equals 12 residues.

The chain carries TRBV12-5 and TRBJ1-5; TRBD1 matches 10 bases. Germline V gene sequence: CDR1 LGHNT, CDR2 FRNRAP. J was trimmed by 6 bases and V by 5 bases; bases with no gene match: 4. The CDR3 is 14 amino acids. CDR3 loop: CASGGTGAGQPQHF. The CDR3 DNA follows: TGTGCTAGTGGTGGGACAGGGGCAGGTCAGCCCCAGCATTTT. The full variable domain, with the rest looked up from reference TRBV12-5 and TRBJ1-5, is DARVTQTPRHKVTEMGQEVTMRCQPILGHNTVFWYRQTMMQGLELLAYFRNRAPLDDSGMPKDRFSAEMPDATLATLKIQPSEPRDSAVYFCASGGTGAGQPQHFGDGTRLSIL.

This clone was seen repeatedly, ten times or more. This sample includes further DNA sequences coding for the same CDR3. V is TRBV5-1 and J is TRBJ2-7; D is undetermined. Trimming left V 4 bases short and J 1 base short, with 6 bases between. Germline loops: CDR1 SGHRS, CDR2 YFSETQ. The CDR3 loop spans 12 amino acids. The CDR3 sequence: CASSPTSYEQYF. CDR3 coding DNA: TGCGCCAGCAGCCCGACTTCCTACGAGCAGTACTTC.

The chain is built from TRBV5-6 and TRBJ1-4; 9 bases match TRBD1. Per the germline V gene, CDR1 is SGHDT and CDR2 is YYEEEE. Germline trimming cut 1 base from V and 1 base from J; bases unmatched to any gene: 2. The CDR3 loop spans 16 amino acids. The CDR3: CASSLYRGRTNEKLFF. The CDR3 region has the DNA TGTGCCAGCAGCTTGTACAGGGGGCGAACTAATGAAAAACTGTTTTTT.

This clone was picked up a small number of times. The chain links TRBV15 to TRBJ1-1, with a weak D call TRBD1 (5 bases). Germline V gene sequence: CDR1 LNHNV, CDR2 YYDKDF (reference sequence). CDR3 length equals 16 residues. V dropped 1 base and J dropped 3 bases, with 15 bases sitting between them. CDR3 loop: CATSRVVAGRDTEAFF. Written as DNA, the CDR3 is TGTGCCACCAGCAGAGTGGTGGCAGGGAGAGACACTGAAGCTTTCTTT.

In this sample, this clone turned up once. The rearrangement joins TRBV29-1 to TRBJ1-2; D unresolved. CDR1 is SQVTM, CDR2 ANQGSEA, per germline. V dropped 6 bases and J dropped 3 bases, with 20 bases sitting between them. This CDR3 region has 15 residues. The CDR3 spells CSVGSGEPGDYGYTF. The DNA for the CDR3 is TGCAGCGTGGGCTCGGGCGAACCGGGCGACTATGGCTACACCTTC.

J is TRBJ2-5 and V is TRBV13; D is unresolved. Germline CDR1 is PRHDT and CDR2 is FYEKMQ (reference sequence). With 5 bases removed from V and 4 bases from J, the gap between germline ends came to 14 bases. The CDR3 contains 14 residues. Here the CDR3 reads CASSLRPDGETQYF. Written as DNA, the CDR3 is TGTGCCAGCAGCCTTAGACCGGACGGAGAGACCCAGTACTTC.

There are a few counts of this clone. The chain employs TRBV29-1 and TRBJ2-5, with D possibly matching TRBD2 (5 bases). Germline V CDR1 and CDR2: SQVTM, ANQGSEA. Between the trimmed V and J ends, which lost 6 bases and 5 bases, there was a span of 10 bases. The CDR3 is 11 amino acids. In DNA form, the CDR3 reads TGCAGCGTCTTCGGACTGGAGACCCAGTACTTC. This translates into CSVFGLETQYF.

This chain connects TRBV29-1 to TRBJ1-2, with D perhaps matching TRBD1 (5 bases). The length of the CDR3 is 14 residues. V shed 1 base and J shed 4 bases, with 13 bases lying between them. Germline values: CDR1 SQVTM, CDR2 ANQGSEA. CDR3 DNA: TGCAGCGTTGAAGGAGGGGAGTCTAGCTATGGCTACACCTTC. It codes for CSVEGGESSYGYTF.

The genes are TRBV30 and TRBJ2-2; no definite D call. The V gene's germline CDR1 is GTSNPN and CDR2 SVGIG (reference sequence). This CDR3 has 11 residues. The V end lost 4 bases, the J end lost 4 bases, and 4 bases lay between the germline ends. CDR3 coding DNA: TGTGCCTGGACGGTCACCGGGGAGCTGTTTTTT. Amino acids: CAWTVTGELFF. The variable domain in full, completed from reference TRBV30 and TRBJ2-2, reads SQTIHQWPATLVQPVGSPLSLECTVEGTSNPNLYWYRQAAGRGLQLLFYSVGIGQISSEVPQNLSASRPQDRQFILSSKKLLLSDSGFYLCAWTVTGELFFGEGSRLTVL.

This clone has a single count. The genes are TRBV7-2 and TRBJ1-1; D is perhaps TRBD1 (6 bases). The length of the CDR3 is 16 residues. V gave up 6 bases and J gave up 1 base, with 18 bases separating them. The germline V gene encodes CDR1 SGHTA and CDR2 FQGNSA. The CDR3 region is CASRYDPGGRNTEAFF. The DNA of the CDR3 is TGTGCCAGCAGATACGACCCCGGGGGCCGGAACACTGAAGCTTTCTTT.

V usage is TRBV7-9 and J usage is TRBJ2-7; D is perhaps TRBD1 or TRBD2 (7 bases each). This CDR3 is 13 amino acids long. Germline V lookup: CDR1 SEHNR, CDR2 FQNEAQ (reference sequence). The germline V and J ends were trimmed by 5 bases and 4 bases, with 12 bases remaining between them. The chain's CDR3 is CASSRQGGYEQYF. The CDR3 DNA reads TGTGCCAGCAGCCGACAGGGAGGGTACGAGCAGTACTTC.